Listed here is a single T cell receptor (beta chain). Its antigen is currently unknown. The read ends 3 residues before the CDR3 terminus; that terminus is restored from the germline J gene. The sample comes from a study of Tregs in tolerant kidney transplant recipients. General study points: The small number of patients limits these findings pending further validation. Biological reproducibility was not directly addressed, but technical replication error appeared minimal.

Recipients received nonmyeloablative bone marrow transplants from related graft donors, with transient mixed chimerism. Unstimulated regulatory T cells (CD4+CD25+CD127-), CD4+CD25- non-regulatory cells, CD4 and CD8 cells were FACS-sorted from thawed PBMCs. The germline V gene encodes CDR1 KGHSH and CDR2 LQKENI. V lost 0 bases and J lost 0, with 9 bases in between. CDR3 length: 16 amino acids. Sequencing used immunoSEQ multiplex PCR; TCRdb keeps in-frame clones, though not all of them. The listing contains approximately 6,000 clones. This sample comprised CD8+ T cells from blood (PBMCs), obtained 12 months after the transplant. The chain is built from TRBV18 and TRBJ2-1; weak D call: TRBD2 (5 bases). This sequence was found in a human patient who received a combined kidney and bone marrow transplant. The T cells may partly be graft donor cells. CDR3 DNA, as far as it was read: TGTGCCAGCTCACCACCACTAGTGAGCTCCTACAATGAG. Translating it yields CASSPPLVSSYNE. Given in full, the CDR3 is CASSPPLVSSYNEQFF.